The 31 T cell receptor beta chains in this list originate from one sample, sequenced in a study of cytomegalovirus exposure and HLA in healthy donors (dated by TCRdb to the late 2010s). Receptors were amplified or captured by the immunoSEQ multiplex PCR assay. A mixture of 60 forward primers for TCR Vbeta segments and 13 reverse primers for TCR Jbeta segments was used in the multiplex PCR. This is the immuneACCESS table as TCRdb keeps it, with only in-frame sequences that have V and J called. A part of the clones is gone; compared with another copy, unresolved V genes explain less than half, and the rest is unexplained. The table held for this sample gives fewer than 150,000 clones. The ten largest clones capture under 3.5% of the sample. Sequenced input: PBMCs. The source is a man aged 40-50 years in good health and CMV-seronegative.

This chain's CDR3 is CASSRGTGINTGELFF. DNA for the CDR3: TGTGCCAGCTCACGAGGGACAGGAATAAACACCGGGGAGCTGTTTTTT. V usage is TRBV18 and J usage is TRBJ2-2, with 8 bases aligning to TRBD1. CDR3 length equals 16 residues. The V and J ends lost 4 bases and 2 bases, in that order; junction bases with no gene match: 6. The germline V gene has CDR1 KGHSH and CDR2 LQKENI.

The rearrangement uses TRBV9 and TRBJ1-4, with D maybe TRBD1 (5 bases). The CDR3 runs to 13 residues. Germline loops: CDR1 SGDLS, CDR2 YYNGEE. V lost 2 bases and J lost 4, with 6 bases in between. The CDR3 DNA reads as TGTGCCAGCAGCGTCCAGGGTAATGAAAAACTGTTTTTT. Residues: CASSVQGNEKLFF.

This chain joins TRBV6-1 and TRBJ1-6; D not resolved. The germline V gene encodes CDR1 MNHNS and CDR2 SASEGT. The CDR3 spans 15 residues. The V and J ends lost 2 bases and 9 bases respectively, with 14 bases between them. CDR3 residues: CASSERFLSASPLHF. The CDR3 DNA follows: TGTGCCAGCAGTGAAAGGTTTCTTAGCGCTTCACCCCTCCACTTT.

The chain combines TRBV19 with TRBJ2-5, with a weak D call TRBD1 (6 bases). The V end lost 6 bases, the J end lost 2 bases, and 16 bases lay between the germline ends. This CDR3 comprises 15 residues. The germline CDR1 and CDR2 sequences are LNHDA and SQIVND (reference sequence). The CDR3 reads CASSMLWGHQETQYF. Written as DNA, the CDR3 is TGTGCCAGTAGCATGTTATGGGGGCATCAAGAGACCCAGTACTTC.

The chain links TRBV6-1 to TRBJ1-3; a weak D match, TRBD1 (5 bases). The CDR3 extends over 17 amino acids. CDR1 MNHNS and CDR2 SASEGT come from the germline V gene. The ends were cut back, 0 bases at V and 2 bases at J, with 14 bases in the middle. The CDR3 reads CASSEAGQDGPGNTIYF. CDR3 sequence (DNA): TGTGCCAGCAGTGAAGCGGGGCAGGACGGACCTGGAAACACCATATATTTT.

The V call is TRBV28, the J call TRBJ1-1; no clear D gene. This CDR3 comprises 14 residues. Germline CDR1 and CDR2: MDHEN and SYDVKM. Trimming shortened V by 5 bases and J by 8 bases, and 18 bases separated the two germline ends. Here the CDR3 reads CASSRSGGSSEAFF. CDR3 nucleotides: TGTGCCAGCAGTCGATCTGGCGGGAGTTCAGAAGCTTTCTTT.

The CDR3 DNA reads as TGCGCCAGCAGCCTTGGACAGAAAGAGACCCAGTACTTC. It translates to CASSLGQKETQYF. The chain employs TRBV5-1 and TRBJ2-5; D is possibly TRBD1 (6 bases). Trimming stripped 4 bases from V and 3 bases from J, with 10 bases between. The CDR3 spans 13 residues. Per germline, CDR1 SGHRS and CDR2 YFSETQ.

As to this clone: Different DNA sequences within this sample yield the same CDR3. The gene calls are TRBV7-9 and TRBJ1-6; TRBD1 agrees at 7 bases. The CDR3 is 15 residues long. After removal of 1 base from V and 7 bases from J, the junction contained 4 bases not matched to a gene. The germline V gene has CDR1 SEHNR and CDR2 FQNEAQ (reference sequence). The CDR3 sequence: CASSLETGLNSPLHF. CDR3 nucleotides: TGTGCCAGCAGCTTAGAGACAGGGCTCAATTCACCCCTCCACTTT.

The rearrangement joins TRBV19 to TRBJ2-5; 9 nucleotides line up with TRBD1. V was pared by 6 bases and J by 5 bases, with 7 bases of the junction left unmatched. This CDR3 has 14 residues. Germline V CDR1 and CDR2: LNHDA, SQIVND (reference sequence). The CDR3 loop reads CASRPRQGVETQYF. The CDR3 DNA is TGTGCCAGTAGGCCCCGACAGGGGGTTGAGACCCAGTACTTC. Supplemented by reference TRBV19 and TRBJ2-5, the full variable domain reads DGGITQSPKYLFRKEGQNVTLSCEQNLNHDAMYWYRQDPGQGLRLIYYSQIVNDFQKGDIAEGYSVSREKKESFPLTVTSAQKNPTAFYLCASRPRQGVETQYFGPGTRLLVL.

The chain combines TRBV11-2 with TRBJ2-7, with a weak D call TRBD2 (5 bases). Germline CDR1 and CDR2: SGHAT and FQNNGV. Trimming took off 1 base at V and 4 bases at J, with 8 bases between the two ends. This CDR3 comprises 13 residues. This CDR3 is CASSLGGLYEQYF. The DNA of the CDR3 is TGTGCCAGCAGCTTAGGAGGGCTATACGAGCAGTACTTC.

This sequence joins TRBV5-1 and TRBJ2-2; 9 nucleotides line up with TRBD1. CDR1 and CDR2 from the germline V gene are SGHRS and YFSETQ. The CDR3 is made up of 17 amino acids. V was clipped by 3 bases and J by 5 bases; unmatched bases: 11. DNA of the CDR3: TGCGCCAGCAGCTCACTAGGACAGGGGTCCCTAACCGGGGAGCTGTTTTTT. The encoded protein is CASSSLGQGSLTGELFF.

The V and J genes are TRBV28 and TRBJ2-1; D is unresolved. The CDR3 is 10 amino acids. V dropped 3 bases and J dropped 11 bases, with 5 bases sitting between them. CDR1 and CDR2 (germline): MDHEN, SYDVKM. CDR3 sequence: CASSLSKQFF. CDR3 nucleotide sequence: TGTGCCAGCAGTTTGTCAAAGCAGTTCTTC. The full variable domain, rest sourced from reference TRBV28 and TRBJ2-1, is DVKVTQSSRYLVKRTGEKVFLECVQDMDHENMFWYRQDPGLGLRLIYFSYDVKMKEKGDIPEGYSVSREKKERFSLILESASTNQTSMYLCASSLSKQFFGPGTRLTVL.

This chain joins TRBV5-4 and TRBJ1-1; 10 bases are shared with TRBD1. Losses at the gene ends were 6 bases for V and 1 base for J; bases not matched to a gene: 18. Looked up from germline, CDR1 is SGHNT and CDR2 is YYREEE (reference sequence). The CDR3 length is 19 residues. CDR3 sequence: CASTPSGGTGVLQNTEAFF. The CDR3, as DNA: TGTGCCAGCACTCCCTCCGGGGGGACAGGGGTCCTCCAGAACACTGAAGCTTTCTTT.

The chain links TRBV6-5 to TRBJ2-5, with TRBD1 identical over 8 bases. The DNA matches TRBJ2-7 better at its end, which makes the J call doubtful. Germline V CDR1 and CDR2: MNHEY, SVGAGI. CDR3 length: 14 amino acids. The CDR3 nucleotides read TGTGCCAGCATTGACAGGGGAAGAACCTACGAGCAGTACTTC. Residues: CASIDRGRTYEQYF.

In nucleotides, the CDR3 is TGTGCCATCAGATTTACCGGGAGCCAGGCTAATTCACCCCTCCACTTT. It yields the protein CAIRFTGSQANSPLHF. The chain has TRBV10-3 and TRBJ1-6, with no clear D. This CDR3 spans 16 amino acids. The germline V and J ends were trimmed by 6 bases and 6 bases, with 18 bases remaining between them. Germline V gene data show CDR1 as ENHRY and CDR2 as SYGVKD.

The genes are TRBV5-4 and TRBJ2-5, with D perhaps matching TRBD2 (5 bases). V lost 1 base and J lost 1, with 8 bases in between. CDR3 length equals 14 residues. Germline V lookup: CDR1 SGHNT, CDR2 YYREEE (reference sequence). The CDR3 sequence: CASSLSGVQETQYF. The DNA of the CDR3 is TGTGCCAGCAGCTTGTCCGGGGTCCAAGAGACCCAGTACTTC.

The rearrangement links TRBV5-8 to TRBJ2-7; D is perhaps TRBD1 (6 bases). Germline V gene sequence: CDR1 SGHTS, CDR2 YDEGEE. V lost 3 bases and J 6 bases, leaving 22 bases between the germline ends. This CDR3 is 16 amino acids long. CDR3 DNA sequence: TGTGCCAGCAGCTCCCCTACAGGGTACAGGAGTTCCGAGCAGTACTTC. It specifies CASSSPTGYRSSEQYF.

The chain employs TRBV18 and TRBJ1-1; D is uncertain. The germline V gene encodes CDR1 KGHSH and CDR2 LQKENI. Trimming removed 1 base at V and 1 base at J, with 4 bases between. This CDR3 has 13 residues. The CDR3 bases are TGTGCCAGCTCACCACAGCAGAACACTGAAGCTTTCTTT. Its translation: CASSPQQNTEAFF.

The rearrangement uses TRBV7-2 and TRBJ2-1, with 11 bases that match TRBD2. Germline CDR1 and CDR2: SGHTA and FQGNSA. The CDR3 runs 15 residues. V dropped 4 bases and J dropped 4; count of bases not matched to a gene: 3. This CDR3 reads CASSSSGGTYNEQFF. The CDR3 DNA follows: TGTGCCAGCAGCTCTAGCGGGGGGACTTACAATGAGCAGTTCTTC.

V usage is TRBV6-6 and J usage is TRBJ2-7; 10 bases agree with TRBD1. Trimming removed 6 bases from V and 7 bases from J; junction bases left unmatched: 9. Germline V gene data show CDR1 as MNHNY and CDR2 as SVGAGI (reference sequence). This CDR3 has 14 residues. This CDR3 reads CASSPGTGVGEQYF. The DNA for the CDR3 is TGTGCCAGCAGCCCCGGGACAGGGGTTGGGGAGCAGTACTTC.

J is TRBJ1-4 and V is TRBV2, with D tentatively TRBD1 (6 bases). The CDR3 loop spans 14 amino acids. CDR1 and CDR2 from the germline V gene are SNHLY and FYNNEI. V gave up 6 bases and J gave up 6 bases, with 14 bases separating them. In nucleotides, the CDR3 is TGTGCCAGCAGGGAGACAGGAGTCCATGAAAAACTGTTTTTT. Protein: CASRETGVHEKLFF.

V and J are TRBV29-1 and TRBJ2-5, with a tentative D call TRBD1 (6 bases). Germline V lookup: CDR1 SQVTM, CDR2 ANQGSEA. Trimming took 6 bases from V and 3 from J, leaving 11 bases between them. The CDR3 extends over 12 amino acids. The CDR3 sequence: CSVSKGEETQYF. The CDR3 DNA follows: TGCAGCGTGTCTAAGGGGGAAGAGACCCAGTACTTC.

CDR3 DNA sequence: TGTGCCAGCAGCGGTGGGGGGGGCCGCAATCAGCCCCAGCATTTT. This gives the protein CASSGGGGRNQPQHF. The genes are TRBV2 and TRBJ1-5, with D perhaps TRBD1 (6 bases). Germline values: CDR1 SNHLY, CDR2 FYNNEI. V lost 6 bases and J lost 2, with 14 bases in between. CDR3 size: 15 residues.

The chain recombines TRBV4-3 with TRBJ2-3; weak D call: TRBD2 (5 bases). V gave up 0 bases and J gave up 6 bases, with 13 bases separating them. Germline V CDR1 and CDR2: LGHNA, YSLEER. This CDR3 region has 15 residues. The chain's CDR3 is CASSQDYMRADTQYF. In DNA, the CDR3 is TGCGCCAGCAGCCAAGATTATATGAGGGCCGATACGCAGTATTTT.

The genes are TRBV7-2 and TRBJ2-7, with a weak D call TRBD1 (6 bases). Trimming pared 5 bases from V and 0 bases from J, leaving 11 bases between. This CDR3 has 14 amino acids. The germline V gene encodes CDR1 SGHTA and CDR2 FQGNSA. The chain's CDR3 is CASSPRQDSYEQYF. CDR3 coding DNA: TGTGCCAGCAGCCCCCGACAGGACTCCTACGAGCAGTACTTC.

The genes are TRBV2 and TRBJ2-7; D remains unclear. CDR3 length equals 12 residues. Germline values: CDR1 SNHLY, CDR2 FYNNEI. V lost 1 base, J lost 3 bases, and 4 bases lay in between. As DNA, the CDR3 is TGTGCCAGCAGTGAAGACTTCTACGAGCAGTACTTC. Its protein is CASSEDFYEQYF.

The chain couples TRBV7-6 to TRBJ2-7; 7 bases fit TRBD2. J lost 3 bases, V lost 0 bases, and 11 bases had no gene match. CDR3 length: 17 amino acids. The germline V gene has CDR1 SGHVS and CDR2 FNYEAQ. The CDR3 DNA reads TGTGCCAGCAGCTTAGCTAGCCGGGGGGTAGGTTACTACGAGCAGTACTTC. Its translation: CASSLASRGVGYYEQYF. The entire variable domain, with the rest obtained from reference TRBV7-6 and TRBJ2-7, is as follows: GAGVSQSPRYKVTKRGQDVALRCDPISGHVSLYWYRQALGQGPEFLTYFNYEAQQDKSGLPNDRFSAERPEGSISTLTIQRTEQRDSAMYRCASSLASRGVGYYEQYFGPGTRLTVT.

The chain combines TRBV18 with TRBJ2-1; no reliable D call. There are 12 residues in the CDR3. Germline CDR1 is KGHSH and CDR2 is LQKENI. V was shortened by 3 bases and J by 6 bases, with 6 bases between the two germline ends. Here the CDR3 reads CASSPGTNEQFF. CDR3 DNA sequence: TGTGCCAGCTCACCGGGCACCAATGAGCAGTTCTTC.

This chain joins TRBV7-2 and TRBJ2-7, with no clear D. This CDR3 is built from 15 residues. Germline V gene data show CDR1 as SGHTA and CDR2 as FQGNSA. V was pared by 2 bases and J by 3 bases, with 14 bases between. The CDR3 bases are TGTGCCAGCAGCTTAACCCGACAATCCGTCTACGAGCAGTACTTC. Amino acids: CASSLTRQSVYEQYF.

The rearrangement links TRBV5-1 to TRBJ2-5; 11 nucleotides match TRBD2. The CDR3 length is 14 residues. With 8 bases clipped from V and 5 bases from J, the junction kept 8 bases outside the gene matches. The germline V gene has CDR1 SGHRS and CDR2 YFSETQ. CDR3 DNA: TGCGCCAGTAGCGGGGGGGCCCCTTTGGAGACCCAGTACTTC. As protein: CASSGGAPLETQYF.

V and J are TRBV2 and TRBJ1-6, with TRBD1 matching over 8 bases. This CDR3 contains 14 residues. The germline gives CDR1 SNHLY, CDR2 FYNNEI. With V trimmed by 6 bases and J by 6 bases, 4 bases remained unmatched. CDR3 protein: CASRDRVSNSPLHF. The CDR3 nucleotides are TGTGCCAGCAGGGACAGGGTCTCTAATTCACCCCTCCACTTT.